The 2 T cell receptor beta chains listed next were all sequenced from one sample in a study of shared clonotypes between healthy human individuals. TCRdb keeps only in-frame clones here, not all; method: immunoSEQ multiplex PCR. Here the sample spans 2 million to 3 million clones, over 85% being singletons. The sample comprised naive CD4+ T cells from PBMCs. The subset is: CD45RA+ positively selected. The receptors here all came from a young man in good health. Some clones in this sample may be carry-over from other donors' samples.

This chain uses TRBV28 with TRBJ2-5, with 9 bases that match TRBD2. The J segment lost 5 bases and the V segment lost 2 bases, leaving 9 bases of the junction unmatched. The CDR3 has 16 amino acids. The germline CDR1 and CDR2 sequences are MDHEN and SYDVKM. Written as DNA, the CDR3 is TGTGCCAGCAGTTTAGATATAGCGGGAGCGCGGGAGACCCAGTACTTC. Amino acid sequence: CASSLDIAGARETQYF.

The table lists this clone with a count of one. This chain uses TRBV11-2 with TRBJ2-2; D possibly corresponds to TRBD2 (5 bases). The V gene lost 3 bases and the J gene lost 7 bases, with 15 bases spanning the gap. Germline CDR1 SGHAT, CDR2 FQNNGV. There are 15 residues in the CDR3. This CDR3 reads CASSLIARKVGELFF. Here the CDR3 DNA reads TGTGCCAGCAGCTTGATAGCGAGGAAGGTCGGGGAGCTGTTTTTT.